These 5 T cell receptor beta chains share one sample of origin, sequenced in a study of T cell repertoires in cytomegalovirus infection. TCRdb re-called the reads with MiXCR, one entry per CDR3 protein. The repertoire holds 250,000 to 350,000 distinct CDR3 sequences, with over 20% as singletons. Sequences were obtained from PBMCs. These receptors all stem from a human donor in good health (CMV status not recorded). Some clones in this sample may be carry-over from other donors' samples.

V is TRBV29-1 and J is TRBJ2-5, with 8 bases that match TRBD2. Trimming at V came to 5 bases and at J to 4 bases, leaving 3 bases not matched to a gene. From germline, CDR1 is SQVTM and CDR2 ANQGSEA. The CDR3 has 12 amino acids. CDR3 residues: CSVRSGRETQYF. Here the CDR3 DNA reads TGCAGCGTTCGAAGCGGGAGAGAGACCCAGTACTTC.

Ten or more counts support this clonotype. The rearrangement links TRBV12-3 or TRBV12-4 to TRBJ1-1; D remains ambiguous. CDR3 length equals 12 residues. With 4 bases removed from V and 7 bases from J, the gap between germline ends came to 10 bases. The CDR3 DNA reads as TGTGCCAGCAGTTCTAGACGGGGTGAAGCTTTCTTT. Translating gives CASSSRRGEAFF.

V gene TRBV6-5 combines with J gene TRBJ1-1; D is undetermined. Germline CDR1 and CDR2: MNHEY and SVGAGI. With 2 bases removed from V and 3 bases from J, the gap between germline ends came to 7 bases. This CDR3 is built from 13 residues. The CDR3 spells CASSYREDTEAFF. The CDR3 DNA is TGTGCCAGCAGTTACAGGGAGGACACTGAAGCTTTCTTT.

The V call is TRBV6-5, the J call TRBJ2-5, with 7 positions matching TRBD1. Germline assignment: CDR1 MNHEY and CDR2 SVGAGI. This CDR3 has 14 amino acids. The ends lost 6 bases at V and 5 bases at J; junction bases unmatched: 9. Here the CDR3 reads CASRPRGPYETQYF. The CDR3 nucleotides are TGTGCCAGCAGACCTAGGGGGCCGTATGAGACCCAGTACTTC.

The rearrangement uses TRBV6-5 and TRBJ1-2; 12 bases are shared with TRBD1. The CDR3 sequence is 13 residues long. Germline V gene lookup returns CDR1 MNHEY and CDR2 SVGAGI. Losses at the gene ends were 6 bases for V and 8 bases for J; bases not matched to a gene: 4. DNA for the CDR3: TGTGCCAGCAGGGGACAGGGGGCGGGGGGCTACACCTTC. It codes for CASRGQGAGGYTF.